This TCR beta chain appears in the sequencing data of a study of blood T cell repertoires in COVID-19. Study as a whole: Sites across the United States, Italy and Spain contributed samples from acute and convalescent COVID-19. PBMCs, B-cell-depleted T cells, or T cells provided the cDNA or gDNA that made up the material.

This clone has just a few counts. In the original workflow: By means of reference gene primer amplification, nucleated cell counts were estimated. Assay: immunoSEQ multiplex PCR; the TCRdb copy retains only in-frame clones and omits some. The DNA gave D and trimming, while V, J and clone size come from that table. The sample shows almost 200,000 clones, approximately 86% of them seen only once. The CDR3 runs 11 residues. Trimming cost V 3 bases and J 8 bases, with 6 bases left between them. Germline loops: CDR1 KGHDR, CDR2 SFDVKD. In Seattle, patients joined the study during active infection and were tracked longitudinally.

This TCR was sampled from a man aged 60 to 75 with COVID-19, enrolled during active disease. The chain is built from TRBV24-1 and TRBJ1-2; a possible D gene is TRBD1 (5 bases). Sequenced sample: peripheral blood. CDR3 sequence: CATSDGAGYTF. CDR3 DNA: TGTGCCACCAGTGATGGGGCCGGCTACACCTTC.